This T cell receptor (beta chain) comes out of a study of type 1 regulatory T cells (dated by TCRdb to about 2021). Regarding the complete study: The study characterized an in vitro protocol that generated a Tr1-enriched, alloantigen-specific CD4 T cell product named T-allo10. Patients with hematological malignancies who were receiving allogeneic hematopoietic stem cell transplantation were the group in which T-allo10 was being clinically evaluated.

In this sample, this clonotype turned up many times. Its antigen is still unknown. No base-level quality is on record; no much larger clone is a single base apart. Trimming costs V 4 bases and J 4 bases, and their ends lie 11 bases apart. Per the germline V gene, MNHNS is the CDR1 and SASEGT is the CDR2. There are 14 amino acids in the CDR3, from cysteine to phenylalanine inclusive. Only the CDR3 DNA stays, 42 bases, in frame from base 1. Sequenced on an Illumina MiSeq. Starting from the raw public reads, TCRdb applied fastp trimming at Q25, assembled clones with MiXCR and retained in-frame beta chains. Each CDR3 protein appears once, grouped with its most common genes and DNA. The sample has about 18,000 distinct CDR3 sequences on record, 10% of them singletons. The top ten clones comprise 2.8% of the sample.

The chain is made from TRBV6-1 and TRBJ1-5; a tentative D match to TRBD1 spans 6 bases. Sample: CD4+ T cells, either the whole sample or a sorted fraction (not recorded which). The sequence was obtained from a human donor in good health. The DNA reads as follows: TGTGCCAGCAGTGTCGACAGGTGGAATCAGCCCCAGCATTTT. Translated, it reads CASSVDRWNQPQHF.